This T cell receptor (beta chain) emerged from a study of blood T cell repertoires in COVID-19. Turning to the study itself: The United States, Italy and Spain provided the acute and convalescent COVID-19 samples. Sources were T cells, B-cell-depleted T cells, or PBMCs; the material itself was cDNA or gDNA.

In the authors' methods: Amplified reference gene primers provided the basis for estimating nucleated cell counts. This table comes from immunoSEQ multiplex PCR, and its TCRdb copy is limited to in-frame clones, with some not included. D and trimming come from the DNA, and the V and J calls and clone size come from that table. This table holds 190,000 or so clones, about 88% found once. Germline V gene sequence: CDR1 MNHEY, CDR2 SVGAGI. V lost 7 bases and J 13 bases, leaving 14 bases between the germline ends. CDR3 length: 12 residues. Sequences were obtained from peripheral blood. This TCR came from a man aged 40-49 years with active or convalescent COVID-19. The chain carries TRBV6-5 and TRBJ1-6; no clear D. Written as DNA, the CDR3 is TGTGCCAGCAACGGCCCTCTCGGGCCCCTCCACTTT. Translating it yields CASNGPLGPLHF.